The sequence of this TCR beta chain was determined in a study of OX40 agonist ivuxolimab in advanced cancers. Study-wide background: With a range of roughly 20 to 85, age averaged about 58 years, and approximately 83% were male. Prior checkpoint blockade (anti-PD-1, anti-PD-L1 or anti-CTLA-4) was permitted; over 30% had it.

Study results and caveats: Certain nonresponders additionally had low normalized T-cell clonal expansion. In the expanded peripheral T cells, antigen specificity was never determined.

CDR3 size: 12 residues. The V end lost 2 bases, the J end lost 5 bases, and 6 bases lay between the germline ends. Germline lookup yields CDR1 MNHEY and CDR2 SVGAGI. Concerning this clone itself: Its antigen is undetermined.

Sequenced by immunoSEQ multiplex PCR; TCRdb stores in-frame clones only, minus some. The sample contains just over 40,000 clones, 80% to 90% of which appear only once. The receptor was derived from an adult with an advanced solid tumor such as melanoma, head and neck, liver or kidney cancer. The sequenced sample was CD4+ or CD8+ T cells sorted from blood, obtained in a trial of the OX40 agonist ivuxolimab. The rearrangement joins TRBV6-5 to TRBJ1-1; D unclear. CDR3: CASSYTATEAFF. CDR3 bases: TGTGCCAGCAGTTACACAGCAACTGAAGCTTTCTTT.